This TCR beta chain derives from a study of technical replicates of blood from several donors. In its sample, this clone was seen once. The CDR3 totals 16 residues. J gave up 2 bases and V 4 bases, and 3 bases lay outside the gene matches. CDR1 and CDR2 (germline): SGHTA, FQGNSA. Here immunoSEQ multiplex PCR was the method, and the copy in TCRdb shows in-frame clones only, minus some. The sample lists around 62,000 clones; under 98% were seen once. Input material: T cells isolated from PBMCs. The TCR originated in a human donor in good health. The V call is TRBV7-2, the J call TRBJ2-1; TRBD2 matches 12 bases. The CDR3 bases are TGTGCCAGCAGCTCCACTAGCGGGAGGCCCTACAATGAGCAGTTCTTC. Its protein product is CASSSTSGRPYNEQFF.